This note documents a single TCR beta chain sequence. Its antigen is unidentified. This record comes from a study of monozygotic twins with inflammatory bowel disease. Study-wide results and limits: Discrimination among different T cell subtypes was not achievable. With inverse Simpson as the measure, TCRbeta diversity was lower in IBD patients than in healthy co-twins.

Per germline, CDR1 SGHTA and CDR2 FQGNSA. This CDR3 has 15 amino acids. TCRalpha along with TCRbeta cDNA was subjected to two nested PCRs lasting approximately 16 and 9 cycles. TCRdb re-called the 5' RACE reads and shows each CDR3 protein once, DNA omitted. This table holds some 100,000 distinct CDR3 sequences. The specimen sequenced was blood. The TCR comes from a human donor with ulcerative colitis or Crohn's disease, or a healthy co-twin of an affected twin (not recorded which). The chain has TRBV7-2 and TRBJ2-1. CDR3 sequence reads: CASSLGGISYNEQFF.